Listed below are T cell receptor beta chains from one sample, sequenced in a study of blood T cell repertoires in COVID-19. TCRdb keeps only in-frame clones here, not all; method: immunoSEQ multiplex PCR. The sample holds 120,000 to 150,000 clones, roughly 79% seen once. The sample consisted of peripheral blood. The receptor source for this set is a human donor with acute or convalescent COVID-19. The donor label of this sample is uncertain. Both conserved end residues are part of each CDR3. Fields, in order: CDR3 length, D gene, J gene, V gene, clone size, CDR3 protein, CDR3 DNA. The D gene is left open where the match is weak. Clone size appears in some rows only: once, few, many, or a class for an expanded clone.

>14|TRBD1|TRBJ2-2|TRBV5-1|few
CASSHGQGSGELFF
TGCGCCAGCAGCCATGGACAGGGTTCCGGGGAGCTGTTTTTT
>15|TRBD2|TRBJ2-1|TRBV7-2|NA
CASRLAGGTYNEQFF
TGTGCCAGCAGGCTAGCGGGGGGGACATACAATGAGCAGTTCTTC
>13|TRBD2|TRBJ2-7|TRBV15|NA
CATSIGRGYEQYF
TGTGCCACCAGCATCGGGAGGGGTTACGAGCAGTACTTC
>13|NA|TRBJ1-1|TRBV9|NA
CASSYISDTEAFF
TGTGCCAGCAGTTATATCTCGGACACTGAAGCTTTCTTT
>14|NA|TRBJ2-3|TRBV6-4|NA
CASSDSLGSNTQYF
TGTGCCAGCAGTGACTCGCTAGGATCCAATACGCAGTATTTT
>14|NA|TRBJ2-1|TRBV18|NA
CASSPGESRNEQFF
TGTGCCAGCTCACCAGGGGAGTCCCGCAATGAGCAGTTCTTC
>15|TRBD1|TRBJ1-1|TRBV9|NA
CASSVVSGGGTEAFF
TGTGCCAGCAGCGTAGTGTCAGGGGGTGGCACTGAAGCTTTCTTT
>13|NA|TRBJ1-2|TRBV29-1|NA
CSVERGGGSGYTF
TGCAGCGTTGAAAGGGGCGGGGGAAGTGGCTACACCTTC
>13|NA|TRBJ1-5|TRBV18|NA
CASSPDKNQPQHF
TGTGCCAGCTCACCCGACAAGAATCAGCCCCAGCATTTT
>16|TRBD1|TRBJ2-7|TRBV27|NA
CASSLSGGQGANEQYF
TGTGCCAGCAGTTTATCAGGAGGACAGGGGGCCAACGAGCAGTACTTC
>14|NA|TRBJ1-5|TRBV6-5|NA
CASSPGIPPQPQHF
TGTGCCAGCAGCCCAGGGATCCCCCCTCAGCCCCAGCATTTT
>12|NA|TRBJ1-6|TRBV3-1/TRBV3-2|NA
CASSQRDSPLHF
TGTGCCAGCAGCCAACGGGATTCACCCCTCCACTTT
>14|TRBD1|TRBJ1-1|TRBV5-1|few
CASSPRTGGTEAFF
TGCGCCAGCAGCCCGAGGACAGGGGGGACTGAAGCTTTCTTT
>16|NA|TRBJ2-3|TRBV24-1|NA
CATSESTPRGTDTQYF
TGTGCCACCAGTGAATCCACCCCCCGGGGAACAGATACGCAGTATTTT
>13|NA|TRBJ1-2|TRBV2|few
CASSERTLYGYTF
TGTGCCAGCAGTGAAAGGACTCTCTATGGCTACACCTTC
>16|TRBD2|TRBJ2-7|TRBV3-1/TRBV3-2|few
CASSPSSGGPSYEQYF
TGTGCCAGCAGCCCTTCTAGCGGGGGCCCTTCCTACGAGCAGTACTTC
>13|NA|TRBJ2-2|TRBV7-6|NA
CASSFGGTGELFF
TGTGCCAGCAGCTTTGGGGGGACCGGGGAGCTGTTTTTT
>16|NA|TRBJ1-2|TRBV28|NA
CASRTSGSVFNYGYTF
TGTGCCAGCAGGACCTCGGGATCAGTTTTCAACTATGGCTACACCTTC
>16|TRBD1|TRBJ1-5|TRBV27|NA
CASSRGTGQVNQPQHF
TGTGCCAGCAGTCGCGGGACAGGACAGGTTAATCAGCCCCAGCATTTT
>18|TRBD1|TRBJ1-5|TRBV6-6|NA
CASSPRDREPGSNQPQHF
TGTGCCAGCAGTCCCCGGGACAGGGAGCCCGGTAGCAATCAGCCCCAGCATTTT
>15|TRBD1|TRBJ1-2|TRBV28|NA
CASSSLSGQGYGYTF
TGTGCCAGCAGTTCCCTTTCGGGACAGGGATACGGCTACACCTTC
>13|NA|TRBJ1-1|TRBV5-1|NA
CASSLRSDTEAFF
TGCGCCAGCAGCTTGAGGAGCGACACTGAAGCTTTCTTT
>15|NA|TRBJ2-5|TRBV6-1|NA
CASSELGQATETQYF
TGTGCCAGCAGTGAACTGGGGCAGGCGACTGAGACCCAGTACTTC
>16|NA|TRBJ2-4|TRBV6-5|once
CASSYGAGLAKNIQYF
TGTGCCAGCAGTTATGGGGCCGGGCTAGCCAAAAACATTCAGTACTTC
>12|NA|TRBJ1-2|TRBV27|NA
CASSSLNYGYTF
TGTGCCAGCAGTTCACTGAACTATGGCTACACCTTC
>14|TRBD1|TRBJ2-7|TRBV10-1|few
CASSEFGQAYEQYF
TGCGCCAGCAGTGAGTTCGGACAGGCCTACGAGCAGTACTTC
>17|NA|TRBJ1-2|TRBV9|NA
CASSADGGSTSRGGYTF
TGTGCCAGCAGCGCCGACGGGGGCTCGACTAGCCGGGGAGGCTACACCTTC
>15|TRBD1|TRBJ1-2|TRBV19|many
CASSTSGTGINGYTF
TGTGCCAGTAGTACCTCCGGGACAGGGATCAATGGCTACACCTTC
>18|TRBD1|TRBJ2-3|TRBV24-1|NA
CATSALGQGGEGTDTQYF
TGTGCCACCAGTGCCCTCGGACAGGGGGGCGAGGGCACAGATACGCAGTATTTT
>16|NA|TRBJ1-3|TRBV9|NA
CASSVGGGGSGNTIYF
TGTGCCAGCAGCGTAGGTGGAGGCGGATCTGGAAACACCATATATTTT
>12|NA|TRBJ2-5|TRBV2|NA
CASSGLQETQYF
TGTGCCAGCAGTGGGCTCCAAGAGACCCAGTACTTC
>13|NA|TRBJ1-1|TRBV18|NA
CASSGTTNTEAFF
TGTGCCAGCTCCGGGACAACAAACACTGAAGCTTTCTTT
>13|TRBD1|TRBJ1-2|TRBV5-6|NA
CASSLQGASGYTF
TGTGCCAGCAGCCTACAGGGGGCAAGTGGCTACACCTTC
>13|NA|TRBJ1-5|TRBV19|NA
CASNRPGNQPQHF
TGTGCCAGTAACAGGCCTGGCAATCAGCCCCAGCATTTT
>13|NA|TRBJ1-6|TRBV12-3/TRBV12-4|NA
CASRSSTSSPLHF
TGTGCCAGCAGGTCTTCAACGAGCTCACCCCTCCACTTT
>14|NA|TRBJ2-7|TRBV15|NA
CATSLDRLTYEQYF
TGTGCCACCAGCCTCGACAGGCTGACCTACGAGCAGTACTTC
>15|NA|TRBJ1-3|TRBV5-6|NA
CASSLANRAGNTIYF
TGTGCCAGCAGCTTGGCCAACAGGGCTGGAAACACCATATATTTT
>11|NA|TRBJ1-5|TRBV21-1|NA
CASTYNQPQHF
TGTGCCAGCACCTACAATCAGCCCCAGCATTTT
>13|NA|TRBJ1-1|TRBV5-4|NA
CASSLSVNTEAFF
TGTGCCAGCAGCTTGTCAGTGAACACTGAAGCTTTCTTT
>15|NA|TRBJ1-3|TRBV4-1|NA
CASSQDAGAGNTIYF
TGCGCCAGCAGCCAAGATGCGGGCGCTGGAAACACCATATATTTT
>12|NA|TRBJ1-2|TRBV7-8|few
CASSPEGGGYTF
TGTGCCAGCAGCCCCGAGGGTGGGGGCTACACCTTC
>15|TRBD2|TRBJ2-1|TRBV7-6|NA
CASSPGGAGATEQFF
TGTGCCAGCAGCCCCGGGGGAGCGGGGGCCACCGAGCAGTTCTTC
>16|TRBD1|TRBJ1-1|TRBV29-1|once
CSAEIPGQGANTEAFF
TGCAGCGCCGAGATTCCGGGACAGGGGGCGAACACTGAAGCTTTCTTT
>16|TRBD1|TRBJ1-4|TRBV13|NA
CASSLKGAGTNEKLFF
TGTGCCAGCAGTCTAAAGGGGGCAGGAACTAATGAAAAACTGTTTTTT
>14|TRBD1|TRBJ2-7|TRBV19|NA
CASSEAGGAYEQYF
TGTGCCAGTAGTGAGGCAGGGGGCGCCTACGAGCAGTACTTC
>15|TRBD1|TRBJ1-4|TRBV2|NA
CASRGQGTTNEKLFF
TGTGCCAGCAGGGGACAGGGGACAACTAATGAAAAACTGTTTTTT
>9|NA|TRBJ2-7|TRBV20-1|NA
CSASGQQYF
TGCAGTGCTAGCGGTCAGCAGTACTTC
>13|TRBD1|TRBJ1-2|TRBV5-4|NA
CASSSTGGYGYTF
TGTGCCAGCAGTTCGACAGGGGGCTATGGCTACACCTTC
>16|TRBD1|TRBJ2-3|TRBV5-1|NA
CASHPRTGGWGDTQYF
TGCGCCAGCCACCCTCGGACAGGGGGCTGGGGGGATACGCAGTATTTT
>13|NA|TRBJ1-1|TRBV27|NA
CASSSYRNTEAFF
TGTGCCAGCAGTTCGTACAGGAACACTGAAGCTTTCTTT
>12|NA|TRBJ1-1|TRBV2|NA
CASSEVRGRAFF
TGTGCCAGCAGTGAGGTAAGGGGCAGAGCTTTCTTT
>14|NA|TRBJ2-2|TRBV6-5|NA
CASSLEGWTGELFF
TGTGCCAGCAGTCTAGAGGGCTGGACCGGGGAGCTGTTTTTT
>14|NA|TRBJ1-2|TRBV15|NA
CATSTTRSGGGYTF
TGTGCCACCAGCACGACCCGGTCCGGGGGTGGCTACACCTTC